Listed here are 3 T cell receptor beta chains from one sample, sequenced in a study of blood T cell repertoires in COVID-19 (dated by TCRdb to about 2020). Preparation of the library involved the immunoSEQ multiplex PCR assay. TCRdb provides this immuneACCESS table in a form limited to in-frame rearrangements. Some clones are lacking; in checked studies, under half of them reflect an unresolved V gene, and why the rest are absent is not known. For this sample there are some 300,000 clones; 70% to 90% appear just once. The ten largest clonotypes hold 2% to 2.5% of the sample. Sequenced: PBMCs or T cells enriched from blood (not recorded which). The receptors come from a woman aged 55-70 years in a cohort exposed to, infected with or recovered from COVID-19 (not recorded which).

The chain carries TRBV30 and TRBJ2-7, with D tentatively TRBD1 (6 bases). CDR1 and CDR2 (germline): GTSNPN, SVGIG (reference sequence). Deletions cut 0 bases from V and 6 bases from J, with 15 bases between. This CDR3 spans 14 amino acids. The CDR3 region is CAWSVLGAASEQYF. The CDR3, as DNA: TGTGCCTGGAGTGTACTGGGGGCGGCCAGCGAGCAGTACTTC.

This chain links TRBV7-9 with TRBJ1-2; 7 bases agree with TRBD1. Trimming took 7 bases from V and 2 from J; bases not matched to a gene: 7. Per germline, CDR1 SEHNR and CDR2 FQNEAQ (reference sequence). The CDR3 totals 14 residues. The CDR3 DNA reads TGTGCCAGCACCCCGTGGGACAGCAACTATGGCTACACCTTC. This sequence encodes CASTPWDSNYGYTF.

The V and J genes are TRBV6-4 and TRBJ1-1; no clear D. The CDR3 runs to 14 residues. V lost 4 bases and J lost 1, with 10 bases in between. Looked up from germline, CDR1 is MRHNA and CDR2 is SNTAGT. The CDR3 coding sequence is TGTGCCAGCAGTGCTGCCCCAGGGAACACTGAAGCTTTCTTT. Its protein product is CASSAAPGNTEAFF.